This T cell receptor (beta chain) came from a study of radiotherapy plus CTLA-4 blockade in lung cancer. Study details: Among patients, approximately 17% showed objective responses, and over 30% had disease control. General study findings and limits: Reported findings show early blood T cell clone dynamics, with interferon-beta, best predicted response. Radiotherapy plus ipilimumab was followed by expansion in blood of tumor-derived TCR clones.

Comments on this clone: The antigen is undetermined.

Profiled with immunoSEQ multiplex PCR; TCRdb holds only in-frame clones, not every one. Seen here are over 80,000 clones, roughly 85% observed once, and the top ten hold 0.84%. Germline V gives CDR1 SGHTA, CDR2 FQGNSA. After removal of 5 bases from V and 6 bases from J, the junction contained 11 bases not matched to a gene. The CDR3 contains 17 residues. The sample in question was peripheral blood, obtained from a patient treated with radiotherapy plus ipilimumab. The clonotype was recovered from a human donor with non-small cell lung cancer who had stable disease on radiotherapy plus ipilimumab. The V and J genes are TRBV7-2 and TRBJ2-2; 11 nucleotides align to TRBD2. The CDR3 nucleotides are TGTGCCAGCAGCCAAGGATTTAGCGGGGGGGCAGCCGGGGAGCTGTTTTTT. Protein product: CASSQGFSGGAAGELFF.